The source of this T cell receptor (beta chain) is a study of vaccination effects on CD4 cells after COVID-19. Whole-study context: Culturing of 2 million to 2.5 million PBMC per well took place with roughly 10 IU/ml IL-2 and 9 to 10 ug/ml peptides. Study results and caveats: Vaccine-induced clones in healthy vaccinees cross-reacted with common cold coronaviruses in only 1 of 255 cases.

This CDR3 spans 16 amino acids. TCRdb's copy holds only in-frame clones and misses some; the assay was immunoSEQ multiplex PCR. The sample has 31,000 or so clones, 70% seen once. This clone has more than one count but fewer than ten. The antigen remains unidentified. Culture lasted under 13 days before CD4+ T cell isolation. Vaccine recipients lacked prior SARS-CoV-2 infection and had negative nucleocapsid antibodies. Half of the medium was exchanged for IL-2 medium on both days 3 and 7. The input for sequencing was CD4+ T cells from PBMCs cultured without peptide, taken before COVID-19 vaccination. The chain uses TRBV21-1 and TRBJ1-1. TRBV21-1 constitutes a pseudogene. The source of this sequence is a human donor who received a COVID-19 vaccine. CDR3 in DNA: TGTGCCAGCAACAAGGCTGGGGGGGTTAAAGACACTGAAGCTTTCTTT. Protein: CASNKAGGVKDTEAFF.